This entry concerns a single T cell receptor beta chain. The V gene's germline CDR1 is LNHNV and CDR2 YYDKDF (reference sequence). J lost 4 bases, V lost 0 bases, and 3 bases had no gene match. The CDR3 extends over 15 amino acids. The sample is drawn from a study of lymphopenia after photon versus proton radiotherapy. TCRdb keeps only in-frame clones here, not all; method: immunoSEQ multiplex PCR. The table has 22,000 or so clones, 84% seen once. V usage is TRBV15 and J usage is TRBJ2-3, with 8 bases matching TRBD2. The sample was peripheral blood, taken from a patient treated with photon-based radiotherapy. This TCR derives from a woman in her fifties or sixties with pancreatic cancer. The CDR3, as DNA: TGTGCCACCAGCAGAGAGTGGCGGGAGGCAGATACGCAGTATTTT. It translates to CATSREWREADTQYF.